These 4 T cell receptor beta chains were all obtained from the same sample, sequenced in a study of blood T cell repertoires in COVID-19. The repertoire was sequenced with immunoSEQ multiplex PCR; TCRdb's copy has only in-frame clones and lacks some. The repertoire includes 50,000 or so clones, 83% of them detected once, and about a sixth sits in the top ten. The sequenced sample was peripheral blood. These receptors came from a man aged 35 to 55 with acute or convalescent COVID-19.

The CDR3 DNA reads TGTGCCAGTAGTAGGACAGCTGCAACTAATGAAAAACTGTTTTTT. This translates into CASSRTAATNEKLFF. The chain is built from TRBV19 and TRBJ1-4; D may be TRBD1 (6 bases). Germline V CDR1 and CDR2: LNHDA, SQIVND (reference sequence). Trimming removed 4 bases from V and 0 bases from J, with 9 bases in between. CDR3 length: 15 residues.

This sequence joins TRBV30 and TRBJ1-1; D is possibly TRBD1 (6 bases). Germline V CDR1 and CDR2: GTSNPN, SVGIG (reference sequence). Between the trimmed V and J ends, which lost 0 bases and 5 bases, there was a span of 10 bases. CDR3 length: 13 residues. This chain's CDR3 is CAWSVDRLTEAFF. CDR3 bases: TGTGCCTGGAGTGTTGACAGGCTGACTGAAGCTTTCTTT. The whole variable domain, filled in from reference TRBV30 and TRBJ1-1, reads SQTIHQWPATLVQPVGSPLSLECTVEGTSNPNLYWYRQAAGRGLQLLFYSVGIGQISSEVPQNLSASRPQDRQFILSSKKLLLSDSGFYLCAWSVDRLTEAFFGQGTRLTVV.

This sequence joins TRBV11-2 and TRBJ2-3, with D unclear. There are 14 residues in the CDR3. Germline values: CDR1 SGHAT, CDR2 FQNNGV. The V end lost 6 bases, the J end lost 6 bases, and 16 bases lay between the germline ends. CDR3 nucleotide sequence: TGTGCCAGCAGTGTAAACGTGCGCTTGGATACGCAGTATTTT. Its protein is CASSVNVRLDTQYF.

The chain uses TRBV19 and TRBJ1-2; 10 bases are shared with TRBD1. Trimming cost V 7 bases and J 5 bases; bases outside gene matches: 13. Germline lookup yields CDR1 LNHDA and CDR2 SQIVND (reference sequence). The CDR3 sequence is 16 residues long. CDR3 DNA: TGTGCCAGTATCGAGACAGGGGGCCCATCACCATATGGCTACACCTTC. Its protein is CASIETGGPSPYGYTF.